The 18 T cell receptor beta chains listed next were all sequenced from one sample in a study of OX40 agonist ivuxolimab in advanced cancers. This table comes from immunoSEQ multiplex PCR, and its TCRdb copy is limited to in-frame clones, with some not included. The repertoire has 65,000 to 90,000 clones, 80% to 90% of them found once; the top ten carry 0.75% to 0.95%. The specimen was CD4+ or CD8+ T cells sorted from blood, collected in a trial of the OX40 agonist ivuxolimab. The origin of the receptors is an adult with an advanced solid tumor such as melanoma, head and neck, liver or kidney cancer.

As DNA, the CDR3 is TGTGCCAGTAGTTTAGCGGAGGGGGAGACCCAGTACTTC. It yields the protein CASSLAEGETQYF. The genes are TRBV19 and TRBJ2-5; TRBD2 might be the D (6 bases). Germline assignment: CDR1 LNHDA and CDR2 SQIVND (reference sequence). The CDR3 covers 13 residues. V lost 5 bases to trimming and J lost 5 bases, with 12 bases between them.

The CDR3 loop reads CASSIRAQATTMGYTF. DNA of the CDR3: TGTGCCAGTAGTATACGGGCGCAGGCTACTACTATGGGCTACACCTTC. V is TRBV19 and J is TRBJ1-2; D is unresolved. Germline lookup yields CDR1 LNHDA and CDR2 SQIVND (reference sequence). V was trimmed by 2 bases and J by 8 bases, leaving 21 bases between them. This CDR3 has 16 residues.

The rearrangement uses TRBV18 and TRBJ1-2, with D possibly being TRBD1 (6 bases). Between the trimmed V and J ends, which lost 2 bases and 8 bases, there was a span of 15 bases. Germline CDR1 and CDR2: KGHSH and LQKENI. This CDR3 spans 14 amino acids. The CDR3 spells CASSPVTGILGYTF. The CDR3 DNA is TGTGCCAGCTCACCAGTTACAGGGATTTTAGGCTACACCTTC.

J is TRBJ1-1 and V is TRBV10-2, with 9 bases fitting TRBD1. CDR1 WSHSY and CDR2 SAAADI come from the germline V gene. The CDR3 extends over 13 amino acids. V lost 7 bases to trimming and J lost 4 bases; unmatched junction nucleotides: 4. The CDR3 DNA reads TGCGCCAGCATTCCGGGACAGGGCACTGAAGCTTTCTTT. Its protein product is CASIPGQGTEAFF.

The V gene is TRBV5-1, the J gene TRBJ2-2, with TRBD1 matching over 7 bases. Looked up from germline, CDR1 is SGHRS and CDR2 is YFSETQ. CDR3 length equals 15 residues. The ends lost 4 bases at V and 3 bases at J; junction bases unmatched: 6. The CDR3 protein is CASSDDRAYTGELFF. The CDR3 nucleotides are TGCGCCAGCAGCGATGACAGGGCATACACCGGGGAGCTGTTTTTT.

The CDR3: CASSLVGGSSYNEQFF. The DNA for the CDR3 is TGTGCCAGCAGCTTAGTGGGGGGGAGTTCCTACAATGAGCAGTTCTTC. The chain is built from TRBV7-2 and TRBJ2-1; 7 nucleotides line up with TRBD2. CDR1 SGHTA and CDR2 FQGNSA come from the germline V gene. After removal of 1 base from V and 1 base from J, the junction contained 4 bases not matched to a gene. This CDR3 spans 16 amino acids.

Written as DNA, the CDR3 is TGCAGCGGGACTAGCGGGGTCTCCTACGAGCAGTACTTC. This codes for CSGTSGVSYEQYF. This sequence joins TRBV29-1 and TRBJ2-7; 12 bases are shared with TRBD2. Trimming at V came to 7 bases and at J to 0 bases, leaving 1 base not matched to a gene. The CDR3 spans 13 residues. Germline V gene lookup returns CDR1 SQVTM and CDR2 ANQGSEA.

The chain employs TRBV27 and TRBJ2-3; a weak D match, TRBD2 (6 bases). Per germline, CDR1 MNHEY and CDR2 SMNVEV (reference sequence). V gave up 10 bases and J gave up 1 base, with 12 bases separating them. The CDR3 consists of 13 residues. The CDR3 region has the DNA TGTGCCACCGGAGGGCCCGGCACAGATACGCAGTATTTT. This encodes CATGGPGTDTQYF.

This rearrangement joins TRBV7-9 to TRBJ2-2; 14 positions agree with TRBD2. Trimming took 5 bases from V and 4 from J; bases not matched to a gene: 6. CDR3 length: 17 amino acids. The germline gives CDR1 SEHNR, CDR2 FQNEAQ (reference sequence). The CDR3 loop is CASSPTSGRAGTGELFF. In DNA form, the CDR3 reads TGTGCCAGCAGCCCGACTAGCGGGAGGGCCGGCACCGGGGAGCTGTTTTTT.

The chain links TRBV7-9 to TRBJ1-1, with a possible D match to TRBD1 (5 bases). This CDR3 comprises 14 residues. In germline, CDR1 is SEHNR, CDR2 FQNEAQ (reference sequence). V was pared by 5 bases and J by 5 bases, with 15 bases between. The CDR3, as DNA: TGTGCCAGCAGCCGTGAGACGGGGGGAACTGAAGCTTTCTTT. Amino acids: CASSRETGGTEAFF.

The rearrangement uses TRBV7-2 and TRBJ1-2; weak D call: TRBD1 (6 bases). CDR1 is SGHTA and CDR2 is FQGNSA in the germline V gene. This CDR3 has 14 amino acids. V was pared by 3 bases and J by 6 bases, with 14 bases between. The CDR3 protein is CASSFGLGADGYTF. CDR3 coding DNA: TGTGCCAGCAGCTTCGGACTGGGGGCGGATGGCTACACCTTC.

This chain's CDR3 is CASSLGGRNQPQHF. As DNA, the CDR3 is TGTGCCAGCAGCTTAGGAGGGAGGAATCAGCCCCAGCATTTT. This chain links TRBV7-9 with TRBJ1-5; unclear D gene. Deletions cut 1 base from V and 4 bases from J, with 8 bases between. Germline assignment: CDR1 SEHNR and CDR2 FQNEAQ (reference sequence). The CDR3 contains 14 residues.

J is TRBJ2-1 and V is TRBV5-4; D remains unclear. Between the trimmed V and J ends, which lost 4 bases and 1 base, there was a span of 12 bases. Germline V gene data show CDR1 as SGHNT and CDR2 as YYREEE (reference sequence). The CDR3 spans 15 residues. The CDR3 region is CASSPSLGSYNEQFF. The DNA of the CDR3 is TGTGCCAGCAGCCCCTCCCTTGGGTCCTACAATGAGCAGTTCTTC.

The V gene is TRBV5-8, the J gene TRBJ2-5, with D perhaps matching TRBD1 (5 bases). CDR3 length: 15 amino acids. V lost 4 bases and J 7 bases, leaving 20 bases between the germline ends. Germline assignment: CDR1 SGHTS and CDR2 YDEGEE. The DNA of the CDR3 is TGTGCCAGCAGCCCCTTGGGGCCGATGATGGGGACCCAGTACTTC. Translated: CASSPLGPMMGTQYF.

The chain has TRBV7-2 and TRBJ1-2, with D uncertain. V was cut by 2 bases and J by 5 bases, with 9 bases left in between. The CDR3 loop spans 13 amino acids. Germline V lookup: CDR1 SGHTA, CDR2 FQGNSA. The CDR3 DNA sequence: TGTGCCAGCAGCTTATCGCAGACATATGGCTACACCTTC. Translating gives CASSLSQTYGYTF. Supplemented by reference TRBV7-2 and TRBJ1-2, the full variable domain reads GAGVSQSPSNKVTEKGKDVELRCDPISGHTALYWYRQSLGQGLEFLIYFQGNSAPDKSGLPSDRFSAERTGGSVSTLTIQRTQQEDSAVYLCASSLSQTYGYTFGSGTRLTVV.

The chain has TRBV7-9 and TRBJ2-1; 7 nucleotides agree with TRBD1. Trimming removed 0 bases from V and 8 bases from J; junction bases left unmatched: 4. CDR3 size: 14 residues. Germline V gene data show CDR1 as SEHNR and CDR2 as FQNEAQ (reference sequence). CDR3 nucleotide sequence: TGTGCCAGCAGCTTAGCCCAGGGGGTGGATGAGCAGTTCTTC. It yields the protein CASSLAQGVDEQFF.

The J gene is TRBJ2-3, the V gene TRBV9, with D perhaps TRBD1 (6 bases). V lost 3 bases, J lost 1 base, and 15 bases lay in between. The CDR3 is made up of 16 amino acids. CDR1 and CDR2 from the germline V gene are SGDLS and YYNGEE. In DNA form, the CDR3 reads TGTGCCAGCAGCGCCCTACAGGGATCTGGCACAGATACGCAGTATTTT. It specifies CASSALQGSGTDTQYF.

The rearrangement uses TRBV28 and TRBJ2-7; no definite D call. Trimming took off 5 bases at V and 5 bases at J, with 7 bases between the two ends. CDR3 length: 11 amino acids. Germline CDR1 MDHEN, CDR2 SYDVKM. The CDR3 DNA reads as TGTGCCAGCAGTCTCCTCGACGAGCAGTACTTC. Translation: CASSLLDEQYF.